One T cell receptor beta chain is described in this entry. V was shortened by 0 bases and J by 4 bases, with 10 bases between the two germline ends. The CDR3 is 14 residues long. Germline CDR1 reads SGDLS; CDR2 reads YYNGEE. The sample originates from a study of blood T cell repertoires in COVID-19. Study context: Sources were T cells, B-cell-depleted T cells, or PBMCs; the material itself was cDNA or gDNA.

The method was immunoSEQ multiplex PCR; TCRdb's version includes in-frame clones alone and lacks a portion of them. The sample includes 34,000 or so clones, approximately 80% of them seen just once. The chain combines TRBV9 with TRBJ1-2, with D possibly being TRBD1 (5 bases). Material for sequencing was peripheral blood. The clonotype comes from an elderly man with acute or convalescent COVID-19. The CDR3 spells CASSVDPGSYGYTF. The CDR3, as DNA: TGTGCCAGCAGCGTAGATCCAGGGTCCTATGGCTACACCTTC.